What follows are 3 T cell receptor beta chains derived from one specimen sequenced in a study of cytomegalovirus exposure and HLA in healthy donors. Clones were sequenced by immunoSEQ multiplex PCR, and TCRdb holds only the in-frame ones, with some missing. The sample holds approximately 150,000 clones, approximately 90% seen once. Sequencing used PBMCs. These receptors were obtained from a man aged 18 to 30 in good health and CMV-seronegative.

Here the CDR3 reads CASSLEASGSLAKNIQYF. CDR3 DNA: TGTGCCAGCAGCTTAGAGGCTAGCGGTTCACTAGCCAAAAACATTCAGTACTTC. The chain uses TRBV7-8 and TRBJ2-4; 7 nucleotides agree with TRBD2. CDR1 and CDR2 (germline): SGHVS, FQNEAQ. Germline trimming cut 1 base from V and 0 bases from J; bases unmatched to any gene: 9. This CDR3 has 18 residues. The variable domain in full, completed from reference TRBV7-8 and TRBJ2-4, reads GAGVSQSPRYKVAKRGQDVALRCDPISGHVSLFWYQQALGQGPEFLTYFQNEAQLDKSGLPSDRFFAERPEGSVSTLKIQRTQQEDSAVYLCASSLEASGSLAKNIQYFGAGTRLSVL.

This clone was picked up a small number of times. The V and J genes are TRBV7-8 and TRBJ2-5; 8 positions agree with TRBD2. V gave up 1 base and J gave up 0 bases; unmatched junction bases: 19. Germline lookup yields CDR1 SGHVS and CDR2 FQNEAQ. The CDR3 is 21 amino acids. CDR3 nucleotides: TGTGCCAGCAGCTTAGAGTTCTGGTCCCTTACGGAAGCGGGGGACCAAGAGACCCAGTACTTC. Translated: CASSLEFWSLTEAGDQETQYF.

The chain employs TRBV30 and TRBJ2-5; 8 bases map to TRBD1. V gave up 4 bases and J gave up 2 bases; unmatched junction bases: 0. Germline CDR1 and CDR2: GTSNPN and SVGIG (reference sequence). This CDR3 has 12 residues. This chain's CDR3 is CAWNRGQETQYF. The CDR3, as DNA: TGTGCCTGGAACAGGGGGCAAGAGACCCAGTACTTC.